One and the same sample provided the 4 T cell receptor beta chains below, sequenced in a study of shared clonotypes between healthy human individuals. This table comes from immunoSEQ multiplex PCR, and its TCRdb copy is limited to in-frame clones, with some not included. The sample lists hundreds of thousands of clones; approximately 73% were seen once. The sample comprised memory CD4+ T cells sorted from blood. Specified subset: CD45RA-negative fraction. The receptors originated from a woman aged 30 to 39 in good health.

Only one count was recorded for this clone. This rearrangement joins TRBV27 to TRBJ2-1, with TRBD2 matching 13 bases. This CDR3 contains 15 residues. Germline loops: CDR1 MNHEY, CDR2 SMNVEV (reference sequence). V shed 5 bases, J shed 11 bases, and the junction held 9 bases outside the gene matches. In DNA form, the CDR3 reads TGTGCCAGCAGTCCGAAAGGACTAGCGGGAGTTCAGCAGTTCTTC. Encoded protein: CASSPKGLAGVQQFF.

As regards this clone: Other nucleotide sequences in the sample specify the same CDR3. The chain links TRBV2 to TRBJ2-7; 11 bases fit TRBD2. CDR1 and CDR2 from the germline V gene are SNHLY and FYNNEI. V lost 6 bases and J lost 5; bases outside the gene matches: 6. The CDR3 loop spans 14 amino acids. CDR3 sequence reads: CASSKLAGVNEQYF. DNA of the CDR3: TGTGCCAGCAGCAAACTAGCGGGAGTTAACGAGCAGTACTTC.

This clone was recorded only once. The V and J genes are TRBV28 and TRBJ2-7, with TRBD1 matching over 7 bases. The trim removed 2 bases at V and 6 bases at J, leaving 10 bases unmatched. Germline V gene lookup returns CDR1 MDHEN and CDR2 SYDVKM. This CDR3 comprises 15 residues. CDR3: CASSLGGDRDPEQYF. CDR3 DNA: TGTGCCAGCAGTTTAGGAGGCGACAGGGACCCCGAGCAGTACTTC.

About this clone itself: This likely stems from a read error, as it lies one base from a far larger clone. The same CDR3 arises from other DNA sequences in this sample as well. The rearrangement joins TRBV7-2 to TRBJ1-3; D call uncertain. This CDR3 has 12 amino acids. The V gene lost 1 base and the J gene lost 4 bases, with 2 bases spanning the gap. Germline V gene sequence: CDR1 SGHTA, CDR2 FQGNSA. The CDR3 spells CASSLGGNTIYF. Here the CDR3 DNA reads TGTGCCAGCAGCTTAGGGGGAAACACCATATATTTT.